This T cell receptor beta chain was identified in a study of cytomegalovirus exposure and HLA in healthy donors. Deletions cut 0 bases from V and 4 bases from J, with 17 bases between. This CDR3 region has 17 residues. Germline V gene lookup returns CDR1 LNHDA and CDR2 SQIVND (reference sequence). The PCR ran on 60 Vbeta and 13 Jbeta primers. Method: immunoSEQ multiplex PCR; TCRdb's copy keeps in-frame clones and lacks some. The sample yields roughly 96,000 clones, approximately 72% seen once. Sequenced material: PBMCs. The chain uses TRBV19 and TRBJ2-3, with TRBD2 as a possible D gene (6 bases). The TCR comes from a woman between 65 and 79 years old in good health and CMV-seropositive. The DNA of the CDR3 is TGTGCCAGTAGTATAGATCAGGGCGGGATTGCCTCAGATACGCAGTATTTT. Translating it yields CASSIDQGGIASDTQYF.